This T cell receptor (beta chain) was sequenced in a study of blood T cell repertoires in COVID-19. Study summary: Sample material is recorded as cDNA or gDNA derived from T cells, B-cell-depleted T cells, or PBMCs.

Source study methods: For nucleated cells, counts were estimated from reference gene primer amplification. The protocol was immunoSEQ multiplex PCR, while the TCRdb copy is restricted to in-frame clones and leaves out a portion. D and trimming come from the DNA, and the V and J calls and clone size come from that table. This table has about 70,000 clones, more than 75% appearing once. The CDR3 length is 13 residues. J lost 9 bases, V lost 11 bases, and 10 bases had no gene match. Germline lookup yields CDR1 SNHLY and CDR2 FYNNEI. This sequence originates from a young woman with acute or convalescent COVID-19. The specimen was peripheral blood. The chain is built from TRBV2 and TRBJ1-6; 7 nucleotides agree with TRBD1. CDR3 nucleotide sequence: TGTGCCTGCTTGAAGGAGGGGGCTTCACCCCTCCACTTT. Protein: CACLKEGASPLHF.